The rows below give T cell receptor beta chains drawn from one sample of a study of T-cell memory formation after mild COVID-19. TCRdb itself ran the 5' RACE reads through MiXCR, one entry per CDR3 protein. The table shows about 190,000 distinct CDR3 sequences, with approximately 20% occurring only once. Sequenced material: PBMCs or a T cell subset sorted from them (not recorded which). These receptors all stem from an adult woman who had mild COVID-19 (a few samples of this study predate the infection). Cell type and time point are not known. Both conserved end residues are part of each CDR3. A D gene is named only where the DNA matches it firmly. The size of a clone is reported for some rows only, either as once, few or many, or as a class for expanded clones.

clone size	V gene	D gene	J gene	CDR3 DNA	CDR3 protein
.	TRBV7-8	.	TRBJ2-3	TGTGCCAGCAGCTTAGTAGGCAGGGAGTCCGCAGATACGCAGTATTTT	CASSLVGRESADTQYF
.	TRBV3-1	.	TRBJ1-2	TGTGCCAGCAGCCAAGATAGCGCAGGGAACTATGGCTACACCTTC	CASSQDSAGNYGYTF
few	TRBV7-8	.	TRBJ2-7	TGTGCCAGCAGCATCGCTGGGTCTCACGAGCAGTACTTC	CASSIAGSHEQYF
.	TRBV29-1	.	TRBJ1-4	TGCAGCGTGTCGGGGCAGATGAATGAAAAACTGTTTTTT	CSVSGQMNEKLFF
many	TRBV12-3/TRBV12-4	.	TRBJ2-3	TGTGCCAGCAGAAGAGGCACAGATACGCAGTATTTT	CASRRGTDTQYF
few	TRBV20-1	TRBD1	TRBJ1-5	TGCAGTGCTAGATTGGGACAGGACAATCAGCCCCAGCATTTT	CSARLGQDNQPQHF
few	TRBV20-1	TRBD1	TRBJ1-1	TGCAGTGCTCCCCCCCCGGGACAGACTATGAGGGCTGAAGCTTTCTTT	CSAPPPGQTMRAEAFF
few	TRBV12-3/TRBV12-4	.	TRBJ2-7	TGTGCCAGCAGTCCGGCCCGGGCCCCGTTCGAGCAGTACTTC	CASSPARAPFEQYF
.	TRBV2	.	TRBJ2-1	TGTGCCAGCAGTGAAGCGGGAAGATCCTACAATGAGCAGTTCTTC	CASSEAGRSYNEQFF
few	TRBV25-1	.	TRBJ2-5	TGTGCCAGCAGTGAACAGCTCAGCCAAGAGACCCAGTACTTC	CASSEQLSQETQYF
many	TRBV27	.	TRBJ2-7	TGTGCCAGCAGTTTAAAGGGCAGCCGATTCTACGAGCAGTACTTC	CASSLKGSRFYEQYF
few	TRBV6-2/TRBV6-3	TRBD1	TRBJ1-1	TGTGCCAGCAGTCCCCGGGACAGGTTGATAAAATCAAACACTGAAGCTTTCTTT	CASSPRDRLIKSNTEAFF
.	TRBV7-9	.	TRBJ1-1	TGTGCCAGCAGCCATCGACTGGGTAAGACTGAAGCTTTCTTT	CASSHRLGKTEAFF
.	TRBV13	.	TRBJ2-5	TGTGCCAGCAGCTCGGGGCCCAACCAAGAGACCCAGTACTTC	CASSSGPNQETQYF
.	TRBV18	.	TRBJ1-5	TGTGCCAGCTCACCCGCAATCGATCAGCCCCAGCATTTT	CASSPAIDQPQHF